This T cell receptor (beta chain) is drawn from a study of early T cells in non-severe SARS-CoV-2 infection. TCRdb recomputed calls from the 5' RACE reads with MiXCR, one row per CDR3 protein. This table has some 54,000 distinct CDR3 sequences, 8.5% to 10% appearing once. The table lists this clonotype with many counts. Germline values: CDR1 SGDLS, CDR2 YYNGEE. V shed 4 bases, J shed 4 bases, and the junction held 10 bases outside the gene matches. This CDR3 has 16 amino acids. This chain joins TRBV9 and TRBJ1-3, with TRBD1 matching 8 bases. The receptor comes from an adult who was a healthcare worker with PCR-confirmed SARS-CoV-2 infection or an uninfected control (not recorded which). What was sequenced was whole blood. The CDR3 region has the DNA TGTGCCAGCAGCTCGAGGGACAGGTTCTTCGGAAACACCATATATTTT. Protein product: CASSSRDRFFGNTIYF.